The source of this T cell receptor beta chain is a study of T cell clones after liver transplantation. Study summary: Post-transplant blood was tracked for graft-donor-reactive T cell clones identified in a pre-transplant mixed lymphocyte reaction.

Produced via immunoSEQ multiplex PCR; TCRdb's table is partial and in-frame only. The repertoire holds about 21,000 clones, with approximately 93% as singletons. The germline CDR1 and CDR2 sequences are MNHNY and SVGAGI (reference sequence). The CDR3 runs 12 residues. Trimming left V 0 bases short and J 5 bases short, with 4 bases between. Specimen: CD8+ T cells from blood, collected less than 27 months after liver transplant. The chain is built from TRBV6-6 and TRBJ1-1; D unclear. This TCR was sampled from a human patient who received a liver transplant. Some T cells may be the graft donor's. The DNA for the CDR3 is TGTGCCAGCAGTTACTCCGAGACTGAAGCTTTCTTT. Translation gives CASSYSETEAFF.